A selection of T cell receptor beta chains follows, all from one sample in a study of OX40 agonist ivuxolimab in advanced cancers. Clones were sequenced by immunoSEQ multiplex PCR, and TCRdb holds only the in-frame ones, with some missing. This table has some 86,000 clones, around 82% appearing once. The sequencing here drew on CD4+ or CD8+ T cells sorted from blood, taken in a trial of the OX40 agonist ivuxolimab. The receptors stem from an adult with an advanced solid tumor such as melanoma, head and neck, liver or kidney cancer. Both conserved end residues are part of each CDR3.

J | V | CDR3
TRBJ2-5 | TRBV7-2 | CASSPPGTRETQYF
TRBJ2-3 | TRBV5-1 | CASSLGRAVTDTQYF
TRBJ2-3 | TRBV7-3 | CASSLGGNTDTQYF
TRBJ2-4 | TRBV19 | CASSIVRSLAKNIQYF
TRBJ2-7 | TRBV11-2 | CASSLSPGRESVEQYF
TRBJ1-4 | TRBV23-1 | CASIDRDSLFEKLFF
TRBJ1-3 | TRBV28 | CASSLGGSGNTIYF
TRBJ1-4 | TRBV2 | CASSDLPEDLTNEKLFF
TRBJ1-1 | TRBV7-8 | CASIGEEDTEAFF
TRBJ2-7 | TRBV13 | CASSLDPVAYEQYF
TRBJ2-1 | TRBV10-3 | CAISLSANNEQFF
TRBJ2-2 | TRBV5-1 | CASSLSPNTGELFF
TRBJ2-7 | TRBV7-8 | CASSPLAGDPYEQYF
TRBJ1-1 | TRBV9 | CASSPAPTGDTEAFF
TRBJ2-7 | TRBV9 | CASSPLGSAEQYF
TRBJ2-5 | TRBV28 | CASSWGHGETQYF
TRBJ2-3 | TRBV25-1 | CASSLTDTQYF
TRBJ2-2 | TRBV27 | CATSLAPYPNTGELFF
TRBJ2-7 | TRBV11-3 | CASSFGGTDYEQYF
TRBJ2-2 | TRBV10-3 | CAISGTGETTGELFF
TRBJ2-5 | TRBV11-3 | CASSPSVAQETQYF
TRBJ1-6 | TRBV19 | CASSPTYAGNSPLHF
TRBJ2-7 | TRBV7-2 | CASSLAGFSSYEQYF
TRBJ2-4 | TRBV28 | CASGTGGNIQYF
TRBJ1-1 | TRBV2 | CASSEGNTEAFF
TRBJ2-3 | TRBV4-3 | CASSQDPQGGTDTQYF
TRBJ1-5 | TRBV5-8 | CASSHINQPQHF
TRBJ2-3 | TRBV4-2 | CASSQDLYSTDTQYF
TRBJ1-1 | TRBV28 | CASGFRAQGKAFF
TRBJ2-2 | TRBV2 | CASTEGVRLSGELFF
TRBJ1-1 | TRBV28 | CASSFGTGVTEAFF
TRBJ2-5 | TRBV11-2 | CASSLGQQETQYF
TRBJ2-7 | TRBV6-1 | CASGGGSVNEQYF
TRBJ2-7 | TRBV5-1 | CASIWRSRRVREQYF
TRBJ2-1 | TRBV27 | CASKADGRGSGEQFF
TRBJ2-3 | TRBV13 | CASSSIGTSGRTDTQYF
TRBJ1-5 | TRBV6-1 | CASTRQGMDQPQHF
TRBJ1-2 | TRBV7-9 | CASTAEGGNGYTF
TRBJ2-6 | TRBV19 | CASRYSFSGANVLTF
TRBJ1-5 | TRBV28 | CASSLGGNRYQPQHF
TRBJ2-7 | TRBV7-9 | CASSDSRAAAASEQYF
TRBJ2-5 | TRBV18 | CASSPYKASGRRPQETQYF
TRBJ2-7 | TRBV2 | CASASQNSAYEQYF
TRBJ2-3 | TRBV11-3 | CASSLSMQGADTQYF
TRBJ2-1 | TRBV7-6 | CASSFGGMDNEQFF
TRBJ2-1 | TRBV28 | CASSIERELPYNEQFF